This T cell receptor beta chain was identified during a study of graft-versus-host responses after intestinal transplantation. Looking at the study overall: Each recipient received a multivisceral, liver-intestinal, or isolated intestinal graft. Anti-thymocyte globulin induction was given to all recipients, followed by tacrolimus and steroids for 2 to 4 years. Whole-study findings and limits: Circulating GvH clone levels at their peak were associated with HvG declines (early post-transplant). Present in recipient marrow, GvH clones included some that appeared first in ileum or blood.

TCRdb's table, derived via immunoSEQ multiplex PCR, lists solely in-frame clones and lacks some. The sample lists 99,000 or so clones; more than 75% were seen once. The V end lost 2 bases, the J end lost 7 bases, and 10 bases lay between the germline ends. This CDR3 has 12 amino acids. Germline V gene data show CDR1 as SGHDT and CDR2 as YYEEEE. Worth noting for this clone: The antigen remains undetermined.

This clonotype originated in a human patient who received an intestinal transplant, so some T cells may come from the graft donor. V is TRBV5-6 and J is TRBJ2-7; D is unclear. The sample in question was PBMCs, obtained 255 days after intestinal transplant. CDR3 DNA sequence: TGTGCCAGCAGCTTCTCTATAAATGAGCAGTACTTC. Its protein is CASSFSINEQYF.